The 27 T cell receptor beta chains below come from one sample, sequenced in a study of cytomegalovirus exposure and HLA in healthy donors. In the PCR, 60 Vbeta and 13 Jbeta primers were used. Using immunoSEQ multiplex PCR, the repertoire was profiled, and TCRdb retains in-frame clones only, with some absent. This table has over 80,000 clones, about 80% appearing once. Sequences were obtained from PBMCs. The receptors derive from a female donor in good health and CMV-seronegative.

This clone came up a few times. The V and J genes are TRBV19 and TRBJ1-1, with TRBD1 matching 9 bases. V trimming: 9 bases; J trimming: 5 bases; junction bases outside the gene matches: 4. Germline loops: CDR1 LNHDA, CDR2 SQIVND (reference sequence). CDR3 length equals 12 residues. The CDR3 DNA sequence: TGTGCCAGACTGACAGGGGGAACTGAAGCTTTCTTT. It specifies CARLTGGTEAFF.

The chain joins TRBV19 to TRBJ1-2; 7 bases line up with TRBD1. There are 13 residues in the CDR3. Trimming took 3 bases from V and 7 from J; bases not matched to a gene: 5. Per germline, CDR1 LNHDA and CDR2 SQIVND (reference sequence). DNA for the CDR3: TGTGCCAGTAGTATGCGACAGGGCTCTGGCTACACCTTC. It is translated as CASSMRQGSGYTF.

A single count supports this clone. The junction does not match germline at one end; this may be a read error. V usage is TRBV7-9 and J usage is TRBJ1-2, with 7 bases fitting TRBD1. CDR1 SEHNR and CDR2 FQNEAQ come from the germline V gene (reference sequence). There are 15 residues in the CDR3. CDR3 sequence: CSSSLGGDSYYGYTF. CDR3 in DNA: TGTTCCAGCAGCTTAGGGGGCGACAGCTACTATGGCTACACCTTC.

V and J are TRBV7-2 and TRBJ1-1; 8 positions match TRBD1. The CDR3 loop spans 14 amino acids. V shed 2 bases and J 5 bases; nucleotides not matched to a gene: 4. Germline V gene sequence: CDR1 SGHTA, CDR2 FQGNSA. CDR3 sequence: CASSLLDRGTEAFF. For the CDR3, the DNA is TGTGCCAGCAGCTTACTCGACAGGGGAACTGAAGCTTTCTTT. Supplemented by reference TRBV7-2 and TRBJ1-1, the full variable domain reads GAGVSQSPSNKVTEKGKDVELRCDPISGHTALYWYRQSLGQGLEFLIYFQGNSAPDKSGLPSDRFSAERTGGSVSTLTIQRTQQEDSAVYLCASSLLDRGTEAFFGQGTRLTVV.

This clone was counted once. The CDR3 coding sequence is TGTGCCAGCAGTTCCCCCGGAGGGGGCGGGTACACAGATACGCAGTATTTT. The encoded protein is CASSSPGGGGYTDTQYF. The chain has TRBV28 and TRBJ2-3; a possible D gene is TRBD1 (7 bases). The CDR3 consists of 17 residues. From germline, CDR1 is MDHEN and CDR2 SYDVKM. With 4 bases removed from V and 2 bases from J, the gap between germline ends came to 19 bases.

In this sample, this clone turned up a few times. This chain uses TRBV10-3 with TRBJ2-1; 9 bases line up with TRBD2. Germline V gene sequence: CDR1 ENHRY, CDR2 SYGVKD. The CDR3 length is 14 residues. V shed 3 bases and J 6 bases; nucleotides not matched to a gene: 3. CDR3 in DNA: TGTGCCATCAGTGATAGGACTAGCGCCAATGAGCAGTTCTTC. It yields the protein CAISDRTSANEQFF.

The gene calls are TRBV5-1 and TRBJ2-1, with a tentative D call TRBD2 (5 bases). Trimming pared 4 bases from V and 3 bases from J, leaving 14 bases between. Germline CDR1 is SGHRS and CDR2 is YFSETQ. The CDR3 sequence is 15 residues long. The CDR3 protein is CASSQAASDYNEQFF. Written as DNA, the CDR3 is TGCGCCAGCAGCCAAGCGGCCTCCGACTACAATGAGCAGTTCTTC.

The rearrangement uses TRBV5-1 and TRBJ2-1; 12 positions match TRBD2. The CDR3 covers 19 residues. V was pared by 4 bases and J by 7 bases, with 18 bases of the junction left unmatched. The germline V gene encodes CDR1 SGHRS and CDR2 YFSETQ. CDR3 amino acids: CASSRTSGASMNTRNEQFF. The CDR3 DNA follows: TGCGCCAGCAGCAGGACTAGCGGGGCCTCAATGAATACCCGGAATGAGCAGTTCTTC.

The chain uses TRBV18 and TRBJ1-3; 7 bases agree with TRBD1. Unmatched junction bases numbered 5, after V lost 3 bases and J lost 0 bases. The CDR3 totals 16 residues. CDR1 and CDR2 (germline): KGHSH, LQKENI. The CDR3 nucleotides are TGTGCCAGCTCACCGGCACAGGGGTTCTCTGGAAACACCATATATTTT. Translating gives CASSPAQGFSGNTIYF.

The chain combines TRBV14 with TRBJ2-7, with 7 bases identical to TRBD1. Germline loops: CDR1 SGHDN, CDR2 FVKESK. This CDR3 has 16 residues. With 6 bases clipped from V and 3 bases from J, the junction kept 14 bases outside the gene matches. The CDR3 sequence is CASSPFTGERLYEQYF. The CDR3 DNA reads TGTGCCAGCAGTCCCTTTACAGGGGAGCGACTCTACGAGCAGTACTTC.

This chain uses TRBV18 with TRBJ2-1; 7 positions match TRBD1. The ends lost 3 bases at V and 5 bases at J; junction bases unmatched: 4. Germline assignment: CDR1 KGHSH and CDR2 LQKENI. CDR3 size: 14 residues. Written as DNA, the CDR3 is TGTGCCAGCTCACCCGAGACAGGGAACAATGAGCAGTTCTTC. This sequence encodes CASSPETGNNEQFF.

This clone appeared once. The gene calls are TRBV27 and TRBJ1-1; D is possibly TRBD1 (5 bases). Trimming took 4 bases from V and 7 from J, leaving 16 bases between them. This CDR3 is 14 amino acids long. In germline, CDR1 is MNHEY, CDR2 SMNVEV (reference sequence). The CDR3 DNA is TGTGCCAGCAGTTCCCCCCGGGGGGGATTTGAAGCTTTCTTT. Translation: CASSSPRGGFEAFF.

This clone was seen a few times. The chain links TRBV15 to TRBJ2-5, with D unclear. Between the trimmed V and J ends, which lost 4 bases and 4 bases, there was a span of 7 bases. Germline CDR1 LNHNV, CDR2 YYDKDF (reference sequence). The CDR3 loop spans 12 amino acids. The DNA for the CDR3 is TGTGCCACCAGCACTCGTTTAGAGACCCAGTACTTC. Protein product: CATSTRLETQYF. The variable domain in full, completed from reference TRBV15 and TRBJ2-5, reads DAMVIQNPRYQVTQFGKPVTLSCSQTLNHNVMYWYQQKSSQAPKLLFHYYDKDFNNEADTPDNFQSRRPNTSFCFLDIRSPGLGDTAMYLCATSTRLETQYFGPGTRLLVL.

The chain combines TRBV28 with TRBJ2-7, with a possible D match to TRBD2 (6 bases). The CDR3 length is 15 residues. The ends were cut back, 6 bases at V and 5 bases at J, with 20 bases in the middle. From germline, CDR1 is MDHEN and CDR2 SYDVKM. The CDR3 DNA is TGTGCCAGCAGCGTACTTACGCGGGACTCTAACGAGCAGTACTTC. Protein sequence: CASSVLTRDSNEQYF.

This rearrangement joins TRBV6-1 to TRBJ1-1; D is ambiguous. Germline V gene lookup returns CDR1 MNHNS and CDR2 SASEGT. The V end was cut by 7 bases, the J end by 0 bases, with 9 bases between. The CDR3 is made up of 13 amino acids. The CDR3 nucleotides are TGTGCCAGCACCGGGGTCTTGAACACTGAAGCTTTCTTT. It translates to CASTGVLNTEAFF.

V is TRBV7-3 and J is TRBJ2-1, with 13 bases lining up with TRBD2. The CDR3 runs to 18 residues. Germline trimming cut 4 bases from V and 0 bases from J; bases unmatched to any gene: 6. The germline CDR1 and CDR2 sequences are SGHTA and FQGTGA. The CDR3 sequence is CASSSGLAGARSYNEQFF. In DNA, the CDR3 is TGTGCCAGCAGCTCCGGACTAGCGGGGGCCCGCTCCTACAATGAGCAGTTCTTC.

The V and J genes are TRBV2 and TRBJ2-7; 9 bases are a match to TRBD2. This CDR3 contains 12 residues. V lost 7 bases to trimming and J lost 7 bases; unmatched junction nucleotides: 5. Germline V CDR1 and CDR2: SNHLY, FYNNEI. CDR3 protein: CASTSGIGEQYF. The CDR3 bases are TGTGCCAGCACTAGCGGGATAGGAGAGCAGTACTTC.

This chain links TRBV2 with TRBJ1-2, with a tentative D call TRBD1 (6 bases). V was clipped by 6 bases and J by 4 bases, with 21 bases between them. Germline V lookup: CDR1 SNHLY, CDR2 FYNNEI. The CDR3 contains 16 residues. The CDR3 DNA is TGTGCCAGCAGCCCTCTGGGGACAAAGTTGAGCTATGGCTACACCTTC. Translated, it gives CASSPLGTKLSYGYTF. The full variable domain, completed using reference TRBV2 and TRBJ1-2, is EPEVTQTPSHQVTQMGQEVILRCVPISNHLYFYWYRQILGQKVEFLVSFYNNEISEKSEIFDDQFSVERPDGSNFTLKIRSTKLEDSAMYFCASSPLGTKLSYGYTFGSGTRLTVV.

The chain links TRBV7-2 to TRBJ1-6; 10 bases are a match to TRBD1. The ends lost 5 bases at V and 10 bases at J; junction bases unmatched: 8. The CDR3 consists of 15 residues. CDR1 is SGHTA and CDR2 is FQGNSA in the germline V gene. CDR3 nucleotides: TGTGCCAGCAGCACGCGACAGGGGGCGGCATCACCCCTCCACTTT. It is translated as CASSTRQGAASPLHF.

The CDR3 sequence: CASSYSGGINTQYF. CDR3 nucleotides: TGTGCCAGCAGTTACTCTGGAGGGATAAATACGCAGTATTTT. The chain couples TRBV6-5 to TRBJ2-3, with a weak D call TRBD2 (6 bases). V lost 0 bases to trimming and J lost 7 bases, with 11 bases between them. The CDR3 consists of 14 residues. The germline gives CDR1 MNHEY, CDR2 SVGAGI.

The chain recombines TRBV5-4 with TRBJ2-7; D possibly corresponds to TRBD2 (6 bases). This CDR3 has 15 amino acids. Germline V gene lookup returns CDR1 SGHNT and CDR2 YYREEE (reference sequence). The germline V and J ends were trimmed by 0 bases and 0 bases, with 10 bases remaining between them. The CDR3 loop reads CASSLVGGSSYEQYF. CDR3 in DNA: TGTGCCAGCAGCTTGGTAGGAGGGAGCTCCTACGAGCAGTACTTC.

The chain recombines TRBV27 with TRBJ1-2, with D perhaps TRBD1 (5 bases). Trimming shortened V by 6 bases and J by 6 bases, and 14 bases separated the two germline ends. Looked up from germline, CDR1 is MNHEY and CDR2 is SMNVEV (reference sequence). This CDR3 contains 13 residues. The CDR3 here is CASRPVEGNGYTF. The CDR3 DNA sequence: TGTGCCAGCAGGCCGGTGGAGGGGAATGGCTACACCTTC.

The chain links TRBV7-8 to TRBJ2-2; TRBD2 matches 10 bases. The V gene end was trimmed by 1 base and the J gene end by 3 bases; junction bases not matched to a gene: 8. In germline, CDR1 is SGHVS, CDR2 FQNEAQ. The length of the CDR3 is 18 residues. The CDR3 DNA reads TGTGCCAGCAGCTTAGTAGTAGCGGGAGGCGGCGACACCGGGGAGCTGTTTTTT. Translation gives CASSLVVAGGGDTGELFF.

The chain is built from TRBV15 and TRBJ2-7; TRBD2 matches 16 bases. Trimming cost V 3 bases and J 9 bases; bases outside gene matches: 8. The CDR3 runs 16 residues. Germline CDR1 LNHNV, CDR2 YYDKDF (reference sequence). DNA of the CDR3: TGTGCCACCAGCAGCGAGGGGACTAGCGGGAGGGCGAGGCAGTACTTC. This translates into CATSSEGTSGRARQYF.

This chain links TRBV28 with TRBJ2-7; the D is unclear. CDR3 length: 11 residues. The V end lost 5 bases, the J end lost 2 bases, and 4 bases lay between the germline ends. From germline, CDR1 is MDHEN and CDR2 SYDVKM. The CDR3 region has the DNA TGTGCCAGCAGTCGTCCCTACGAGCAGTACTTC. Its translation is CASSRPYEQYF.

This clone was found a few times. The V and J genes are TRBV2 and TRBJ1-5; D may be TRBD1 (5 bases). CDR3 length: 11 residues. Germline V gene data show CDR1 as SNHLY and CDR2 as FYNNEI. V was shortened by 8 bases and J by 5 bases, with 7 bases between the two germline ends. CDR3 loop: CASGRDQPQHF. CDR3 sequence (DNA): TGTGCCAGCGGCAGGGATCAGCCCCAGCATTTT.

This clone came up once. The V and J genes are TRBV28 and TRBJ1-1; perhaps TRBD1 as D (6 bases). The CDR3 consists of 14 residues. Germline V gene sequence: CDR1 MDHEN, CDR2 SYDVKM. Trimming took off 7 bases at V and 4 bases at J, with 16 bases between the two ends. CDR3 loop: CASTPGGLGTEAFF. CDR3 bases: TGTGCCAGCACCCCCGGGGGGCTGGGCACTGAAGCTTTCTTT.